This TCR beta chain was found in a study of blood T cell repertoires in COVID-19 (dated by TCRdb to 2020 to 2021). As for the study more broadly: Samples from collaborators originated in the United States, Italy and Spain and spanned both the acute and convalescent phases of COVID-19. The material from the prospective study consisted of cDNA or gDNA derived from T cells, B-cell-depleted T cells, or PBMCs. Subjects who had been exposed to COVID-19, were actively infected with it, or had recovered from it provided the deeply sampled blood TCRbeta repertoires that made up the dataset. The repertoires were released in a freely available public database intended as a resource for research on the immune response to SARS-CoV-2. Samples were obtained from the ongoing ImmuneRACE study (first 160 participants) and from about 1,300 subjects provided by 6 global collaborators. The sample metadata nearly always contained a de-identified subject ID, COVID-19 status, age in years and sex. HLA class I and class II types, where available, came from metadata supplied by the sample provider rather than from assay-based typing. The research as a whole found: How much clinical and demographic metadata was included differed by source and by participant, and the metadata was provided uncurated.

Of note for this clone: No antigen is known for it. Per-nucleotide qualities are absent, and no much larger clonotype sits a single base away.

CDR1 MGHRA and CDR2 YSYEKL are derived from the germline V gene. From its cysteine to its phenylalanine, the CDR3 spans 13 amino acids. This entry keeps only the CDR3 DNA: 39 bases, framed from base 1. The germline ends are 14 bases apart after V is trimmed by 4 bases and J by 8 bases. Participants in the prospective study were enrolled through a virtual design, were aged roughly 18 to 100 years, and lived in roughly 24 United States geographic areas. To assign participants to cohorts, the prospective study relied on clinical history that participants themselves reported in a screening survey and a study questionnaire. In the prospective study, whole blood, serum and a nasopharyngeal or oropharyngeal swab were collected from each participant by mobile phlebotomists. Prospective study participants could optionally give additional blood draws and questionnaires over an approximately 2-month period. Blood samples from the prospective study were shipped frozen or at room temperature prior to DNA extraction.

TCRbeta CDR3 regions were amplified from genomic DNA using the immunoSEQ Assay, a bias-controlled multiplex PCR. The authors' analysis ran thus. The number of nucleated cells in each sample was estimated from the amplification of reference gene primers within the assay. Sequence reads were collapsed and filtered to measure the absolute abundance of every unique TCRbeta CDR3 rearrangement. For each sample, productive Simpson clonality was calculated as the square root of Simpson's diversity index across productive rearrangements. TCRdb re-hosts the immuneACCESS table, in-frame sequences only. Its copies lack some clones; in the studies checked, an unresolved V gene accounts for under half of them, and the cause for the rest is not known. That table supplies the V and J calls and clone size; D and trimming were determined from the DNA. The sample has hundreds of thousands of clones on record, approximately 85% of them singletons. The ten top clones hold approximately 2% of the sample.

The sample comprised PBMCs or T cells enriched from blood (not recorded which). The V gene is TRBV4-1 and the J gene is TRBJ1-2, with TRBD1 perhaps the D gene, on 5 matching bases. The clonotype was recovered from a woman aged 40-49 years with acute COVID-19. In nucleotides, the sequence is TGCGCCAGCAGCCGAGAGGGAGGGGACGGCTACACCTTC. The encoded protein is CASSREGGDGYTF.